This T cell receptor (beta chain) emerged from a study of T cells in Graves' hyperthyroidism and ophthalmopathy. This clonotype was counted at least ten times. The CDR3 is 17 residues long. Trimming left V 5 bases short and J 6 bases short, with 22 bases between. Germline V gives CDR1 SNHLY, CDR2 FYNNEI. The CDR3 regions of TCR beta were amplified from RNA transcripts. The TCR CDR3 was amplified in a first-round RT-PCR using the HTBI primer set. From the multiplex PCR reads, TCRdb called clonotypes with MiXCR, one entry per CDR3 protein. This sample has 40,000 to 60,000 distinct CDR3 sequences; 45% to 65% occur once, and the top ten carry roughly 30%.

Sequencing was carried out using peripheral blood or thyroid tissue (not recorded which). This chain links TRBV2 with TRBJ2-2, with D perhaps matching TRBD2 (6 bases). The receptor comes from a man between 18 and 35 years old with Graves' hyperthyroidism. Here the CDR3 reads CASSPTGLLGSAGELFF. Written as DNA, the CDR3 is TGTGCCAGCAGTCCGACGGGACTTCTCGGGTCGGCCGGGGAGCTGTTTTTT.